This TCR beta chain was profiled in a study of shared clonotypes between healthy human individuals. General study results and limits: Sampling used blood alone; tissue repertoires probably differ. What limited the represented genetic and exposure-history diversity was the small number of donors.

Each cell subset's genomic DNA was divided evenly among several immunoSEQ plates. Here immunoSEQ multiplex PCR was the method, and the copy in TCRdb shows in-frame clones only, minus some. The table has 2 million to 2.5 million clones, nearly 97% seen once; the top ten hold 0.13%. The CD4+ fraction was divided into a CD45RA+ naive subset and a CD45RA-negative memory subset. Note on this clone: No antigen is known for it.

V was pared by 2 bases and J by 4 bases, with 11 bases between. The CDR3 consists of 14 residues. Germline CDR1 KGHSH, CDR2 LQKENI. The sequence came from a man younger than 35 in good health. This sequence joins TRBV18 and TRBJ1-1; D gene ambiguous. The sequencing input was naive CD4+ T cells sorted from blood. Subset defined: CD45RA+ positively selected. The chain's CDR3 is CASSPATLGTEAFF. Here the CDR3 DNA reads TGTGCCAGCTCACCAGCAACTCTGGGCACTGAAGCTTTCTTT.